The clone carrying this T cell receptor (beta chain) has a handful of counts. Looked up from germline, CDR1 is MNHNY and CDR2 is SVGAGI (reference sequence). CDR3 length: 11 amino acids. V was clipped by 7 bases and J by 4 bases, with 7 bases between them. This table comes from immunoSEQ multiplex PCR, and its TCRdb copy is limited to in-frame clones, with some not included. This sample has more than 90,000 clones, with about 89% found just once. This sample was included in a study of control samples from healthy donors and cancer patients. The V gene is TRBV6-6, the J gene TRBJ1-1; D is unresolved. The sequenced material came from blood. The receptor was isolated from a man aged 30 to 39 in good health. The CDR3 region is CASKLGTEAFF. The CDR3, as DNA: TGTGCCAGCAAGCTCGGCACTGAAGCTTTCTTT.